These T cell receptor beta chains were read from a single sample in a study of beta chain features in type 1 diabetes. Data came from immunoSEQ multiplex PCR; TCRdb stores just in-frame clones and leaves some out. Of about half a million clones in the sample, 11% are singletons; the top ten hold 0.035% to 0.05%. Material for sequencing was naive CD4+ T cells from blood. These TCRs come from a woman between 18 and 29 years old in good health. Both conserved end residues are part of each CDR3. D genes are given only for firm matches. Size values are once, few and many counts, or a class for expanded clones, and some rows have none.

NA	NA	TRBV19	TRBJ2-5	TGTGCCAGTAGCCCGGGAGAGACCCAGTACTTC	CASSPGETQYF
few	NA	TRBV29-1	TRBJ1-1	TGCAGCGCACTTCGGGGGGAGTTGGAAGCTTTCTTT	CSALRGELEAFF
once	NA	TRBV7-2	TRBJ2-1	TGTGCCAGCAGCCTAGGGCTAGCGTTCCCCAACAATGAGCAGTTCTTC	CASSLGLAFPNNEQFF
few	NA	TRBV10-3	TRBJ2-3	TGTGCCACACGTCATAGTGCCAGAACAGATACGCAGTATTTT	CATRHSARTDTQYF
few	NA	TRBV27	TRBJ2-1	TGTGCCAGCAGTCGCTTCTCTCGACAGGTAGAGACTGAGCAGTTCTTC	CASSRFSRQVETEQFF
NA	TRBD1	TRBV29-1	TRBJ1-2	TGCAGCGTACCGGACAGGGAGAACTATGGCTACACCTTC	CSVPDRENYGYTF
many	NA	TRBV10-3	TRBJ2-3	TGTGCCATCGCGACAGGCACAGATACGCAGTATTTT	CAIATGTDTQYF
few	NA	TRBV7-3	TRBJ2-6	TGTGCCAGCAGCCTCTTCTCTGGGGCCAACGTCCTGACTTTC	CASSLFSGANVLTF
few	TRBD2	TRBV6-6	TRBJ2-5	TGTGCCAGCACGGGCCGGGGGGGAGCAGAGACCCAGTACTTC	CASTGRGGAETQYF
NA	NA	TRBV5-6	TRBJ2-2	TGTGCCAGCAGCTTGCCCCCGGGACACAAACCCACCGGGGAGCTGTTTTTT	CASSLPPGHKPTGELFF
few	NA	TRBV29-1	TRBJ1-1	TGCAGCGTTTACCGCGGCACTGAAGCTTTCTTT	CSVYRGTEAFF
few	TRBD2	TRBV7-3	TRBJ2-1	TGTGCCAGCAGCCTGCTCTCCGCGACTAGCGACAATGAGCAGTTCTTC	CASSLLSATSDNEQFF
few	TRBD1	TRBV2	TRBJ1-5	TGTGCCAGCAGTGATTGGGACAGGGGGCCTCAGCCCCAGCATTTT	CASSDWDRGPQPQHF
NA	TRBD1	TRBV2	TRBJ1-6	TGTGCCAGTCAAATCCGGGACAGGGTGACACCCCTCCACTTT	CASQIRDRVTPLHF
few	NA	TRBV20-1	TRBJ2-5	TGCAGTGCTTTCGTATCGGAGACCCAGTACTTC	CSAFVSETQYF
NA	TRBD2	TRBV7-2	TRBJ2-7	TGTGCCAGCAGCCTAGCGGGAGGAGGCGAGCAGTACTTC	CASSLAGGGEQYF
NA	NA	TRBV7-9	TRBJ1-2	TGTGCCAGCAGCTTAAGGGACGCCAGCTATGGCTACACCTTC	CASSLRDASYGYTF
few	NA	TRBV9	TRBJ2-1	TGTGCCAGCAGCGTAGATGAGGGCGGTGGGGAGTTCTTC	CASSVDEGGGEFF
NA	TRBD1	TRBV19	TRBJ2-7	TGTGCCAGTAGTATCGGGACAGGGCCGAACGAGCAGTACTTC	CASSIGTGPNEQYF
NA	TRBD2	TRBV9	TRBJ2-2	TGTGCCAGCAGCGTAAGCGGGAGGGGGAACGGGGAGCTGTTTTTT	CASSVSGRGNGELFF
few	TRBD2	TRBV29-1	TRBJ2-3	TGCAGCGTTGCTAGGCTAGCGGGCCAGGGTCGGGCAGATACGCAGTATTTT	CSVARLAGQGRADTQYF
few	NA	TRBV28	TRBJ2-5	TGTGCCAGCAGTTTAAAGGGTGGCCAGTACTTC	CASSLKGGQYF
NA	NA	TRBV28	TRBJ2-1	TGTGCCAGCAGCCCGTTGGGTGAGCAGTTCTTC	CASSPLGEQFF
few	NA	TRBV9	TRBJ2-1	TGTGCCAGCAGCGTAGCGGGGGACGCATACAATGAGCAGTTCTTC	CASSVAGDAYNEQFF
few	NA	TRBV19	TRBJ1-2	TGTGCCAGTAGTATCGGATGGAACTATGGCTACACCTTC	CASSIGWNYGYTF
NA	NA	TRBV7-8	TRBJ1-1	TGTGCCAGCAGCTCGGACAGATACGACACTGAAGCTTTCTTT	CASSSDRYDTEAFF
NA	TRBD2	TRBV7-2	TRBJ2-7	TGTGCCAGCAGCTCCTCTCTACTAGCGGGAGTTTACTACGAGCAGTACTTC	CASSSSLLAGVYYEQYF
NA	NA	TRBV2	TRBJ1-4	TGTGCCAGCAGGCTCGATAATGAAAAACTGTTTTTT	CASRLDNEKLFF
NA	NA	TRBV9	TRBJ2-2	TGTGCCAGCAGTGGGACAACGAACACCGGGGAGCTGTTTTTT	CASSGTTNTGELFF
NA	TRBD2	TRBV29-1	TRBJ2-1	TGCAGCGTAGCTCTACGGACTAGCGGGAGGAATGAGCAGTTCTTC	CSVALRTSGRNEQFF
NA	NA	TRBV2	TRBJ1-1	TGTGCCAGCAAGCTACAGAACATGAACACTGAAGCTTTCTTT	CASKLQNMNTEAFF
NA	NA	TRBV7-2	TRBJ2-1	TGTGCCAGCAGCCGGACGGGCAATGAGCAGTTCTTC	CASSRTGNEQFF
few	TRBD1	TRBV14	TRBJ1-1	TGTGCCAGCAGCCGAAACAGGGGGGTTGACACTGAAGCTTTCTTT	CASSRNRGVDTEAFF
NA	NA	TRBV29-1	TRBJ1-1	TGCAGCGCCCTAGACATTCCGGGCGTCATGAACACTGAAGCTTTCTTT	CSALDIPGVMNTEAFF
few	TRBD1	TRBV7-8	TRBJ2-1	TGTGCCAGCAGCAGAGACAGGGTAAATGAGCAGTTCTTC	CASSRDRVNEQFF